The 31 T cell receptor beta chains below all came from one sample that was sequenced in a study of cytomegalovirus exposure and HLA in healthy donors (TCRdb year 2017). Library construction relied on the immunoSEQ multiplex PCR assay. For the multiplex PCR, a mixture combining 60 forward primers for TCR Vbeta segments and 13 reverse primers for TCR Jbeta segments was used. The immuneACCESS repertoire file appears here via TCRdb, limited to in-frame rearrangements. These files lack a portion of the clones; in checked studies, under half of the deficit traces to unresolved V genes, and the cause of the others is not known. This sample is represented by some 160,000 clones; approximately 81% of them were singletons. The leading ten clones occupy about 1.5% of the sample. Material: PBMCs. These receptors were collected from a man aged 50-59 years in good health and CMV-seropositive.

This CDR3 is CASSLGGRGYEQYF. The CDR3 DNA sequence: TGTGCCAGCAGTTTAGGAGGGAGGGGGTACGAGCAGTACTTC. The rearrangement joins TRBV28 to TRBJ2-7; a possible D gene is TRBD2 (7 bases). Germline CDR1 and CDR2: MDHEN and SYDVKM. V was pared by 2 bases and J by 4 bases, with 12 bases between. The length of the CDR3 is 14 residues.

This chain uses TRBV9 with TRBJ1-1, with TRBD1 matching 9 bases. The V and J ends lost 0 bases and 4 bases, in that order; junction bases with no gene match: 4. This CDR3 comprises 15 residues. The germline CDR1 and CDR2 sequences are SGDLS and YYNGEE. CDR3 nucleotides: TGTGCCAGCAGCGTAGTACAGGGGGCTGGCACTGAAGCTTTCTTT. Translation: CASSVVQGAGTEAFF.

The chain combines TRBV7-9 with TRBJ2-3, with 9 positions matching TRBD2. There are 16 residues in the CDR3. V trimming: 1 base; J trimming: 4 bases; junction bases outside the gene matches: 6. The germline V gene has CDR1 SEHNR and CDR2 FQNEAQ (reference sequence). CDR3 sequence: CASSLGGGRVPDTQYF. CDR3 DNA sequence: TGTGCCAGCAGCTTAGGTGGCGGGAGGGTCCCAGATACGCAGTATTTT.

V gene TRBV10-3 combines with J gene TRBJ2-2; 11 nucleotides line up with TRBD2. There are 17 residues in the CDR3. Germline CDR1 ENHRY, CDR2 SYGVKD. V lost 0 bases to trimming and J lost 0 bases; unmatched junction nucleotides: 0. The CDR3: CAISESGLAANTGELFF. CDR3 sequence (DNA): TGTGCCATCAGTGAGTCGGGACTAGCGGCGAACACCGGGGAGCTGTTTTTT.

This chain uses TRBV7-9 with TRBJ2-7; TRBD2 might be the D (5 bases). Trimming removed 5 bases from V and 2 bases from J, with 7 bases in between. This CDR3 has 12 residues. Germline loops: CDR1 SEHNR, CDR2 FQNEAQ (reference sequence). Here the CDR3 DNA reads TGTGCCAGCAGCCCCGGGACCTACGAGCAGTACTTC. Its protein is CASSPGTYEQYF.

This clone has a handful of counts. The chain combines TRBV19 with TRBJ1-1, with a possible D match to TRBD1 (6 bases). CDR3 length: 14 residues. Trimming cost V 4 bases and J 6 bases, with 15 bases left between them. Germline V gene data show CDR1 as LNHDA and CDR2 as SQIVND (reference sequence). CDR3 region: CASSTRRRGPEAFF. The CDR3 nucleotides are TGTGCCAGTAGTACCCGAAGGCGGGGGCCTGAAGCTTTCTTT.

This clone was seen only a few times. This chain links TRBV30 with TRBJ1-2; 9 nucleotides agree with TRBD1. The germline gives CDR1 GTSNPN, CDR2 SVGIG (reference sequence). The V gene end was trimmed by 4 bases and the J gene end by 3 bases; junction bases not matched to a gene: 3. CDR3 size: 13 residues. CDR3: CAWKGQGHYGYTF. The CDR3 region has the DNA TGTGCCTGGAAAGGACAGGGGCACTATGGCTACACCTTC.

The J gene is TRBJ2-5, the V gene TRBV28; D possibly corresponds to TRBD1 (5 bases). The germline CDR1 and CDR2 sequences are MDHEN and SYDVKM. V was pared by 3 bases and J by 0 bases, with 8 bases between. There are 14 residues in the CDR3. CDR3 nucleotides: TGTGCCAGCAGTTTGGGGCAACACCAAGAGACCCAGTACTTC. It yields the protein CASSLGQHQETQYF.

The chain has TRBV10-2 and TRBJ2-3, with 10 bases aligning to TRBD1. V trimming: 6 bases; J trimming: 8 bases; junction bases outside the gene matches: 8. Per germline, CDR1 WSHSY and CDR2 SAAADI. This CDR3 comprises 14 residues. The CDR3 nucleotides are TGCGCCAGCAGGGGGACAGGGGCGGCTGGTACGCAGTATTTT. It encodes CASRGTGAAGTQYF.

The CDR3 protein is CASTSIREKLFF. CDR3 sequence (DNA): TGTGCCAGCACCTCCATTCGGGAAAAACTGTTTTTT. This sequence joins TRBV28 and TRBJ1-4; D gene unclear. Germline CDR1 and CDR2: MDHEN and SYDVKM. The CDR3 is 12 amino acids. Deletions cut 7 bases from V and 8 bases from J, with 11 bases between.

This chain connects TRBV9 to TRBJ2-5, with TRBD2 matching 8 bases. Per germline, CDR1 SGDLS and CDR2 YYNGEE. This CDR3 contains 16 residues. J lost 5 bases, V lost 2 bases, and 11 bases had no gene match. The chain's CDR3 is CASSVYGSGGGETQYF. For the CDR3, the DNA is TGTGCCAGCAGCGTCTACGGCAGCGGGGGTGGGGAGACCCAGTACTTC.

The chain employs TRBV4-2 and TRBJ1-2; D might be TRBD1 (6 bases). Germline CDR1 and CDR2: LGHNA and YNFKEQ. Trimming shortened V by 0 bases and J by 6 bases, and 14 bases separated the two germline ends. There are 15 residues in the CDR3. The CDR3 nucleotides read TGTGCCAGCAGCCAAGACCGATGGGGGGGCGATGGCTACACCTTC. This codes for CASSQDRWGGDGYTF.

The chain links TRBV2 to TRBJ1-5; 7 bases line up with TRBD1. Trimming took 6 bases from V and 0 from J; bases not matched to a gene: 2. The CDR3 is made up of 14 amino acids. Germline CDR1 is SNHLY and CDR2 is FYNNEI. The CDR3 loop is CASRGDSSNQPQHF. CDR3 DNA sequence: TGTGCCAGCAGAGGGGACAGTAGCAATCAGCCCCAGCATTTT.

Here the CDR3 reads CASSVVPVEQYF. The CDR3 DNA reads as TGTGCCAGCAGCGTAGTTCCGGTCGAGCAGTACTTC. This chain connects TRBV9 to TRBJ2-7; D is uncertain. The ends were cut back, 0 bases at V and 6 bases at J, with 7 bases in the middle. The CDR3 length is 12 residues. CDR1 is SGDLS, CDR2 YYNGEE, per germline.

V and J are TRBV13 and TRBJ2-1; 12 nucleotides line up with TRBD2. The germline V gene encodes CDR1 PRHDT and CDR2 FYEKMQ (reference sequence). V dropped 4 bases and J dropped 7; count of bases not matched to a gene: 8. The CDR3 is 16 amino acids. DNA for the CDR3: TGTGCCAGCAGCTCAACCACCGGGACTAGCGGGAATGAGCAGTTCTTC. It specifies CASSSTTGTSGNEQFF.

The CDR3 DNA sequence: TGTGCCACCAGCAGAATCGACCGGGACATCCCGAAATATGGCTACACCTTC. It is translated as CATSRIDRDIPKYGYTF. The chain joins TRBV15 to TRBJ1-2, with D maybe TRBD1 (6 bases). The germline V and J ends were trimmed by 2 bases and 5 bases, with 21 bases remaining between them. This CDR3 comprises 17 residues. Germline lookup yields CDR1 LNHNV and CDR2 YYDKDF (reference sequence).

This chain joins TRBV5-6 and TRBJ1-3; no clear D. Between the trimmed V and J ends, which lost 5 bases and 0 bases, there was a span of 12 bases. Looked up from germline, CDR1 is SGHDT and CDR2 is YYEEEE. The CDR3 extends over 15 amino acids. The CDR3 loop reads CASSRRVTSGNTIYF. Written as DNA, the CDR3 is TGTGCCAGCAGTCGGCGGGTGACCTCTGGAAACACCATATATTTT. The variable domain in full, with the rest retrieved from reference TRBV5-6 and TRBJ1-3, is DAGVTQSPTHLIKTRGQQVTLRCSPKSGHDTVSWYQQALGQGPQFIFQYYEEEERQRGNFPDRFSGHQFPNYSSELNVNALLLGDSALYLCASSRRVTSGNTIYFGEGSWLTVV.

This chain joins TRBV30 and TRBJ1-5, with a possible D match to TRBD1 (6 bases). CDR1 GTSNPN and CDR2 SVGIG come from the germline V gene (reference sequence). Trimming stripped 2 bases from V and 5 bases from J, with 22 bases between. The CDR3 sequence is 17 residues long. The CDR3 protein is CAWSSTSSGAGDQPQHF. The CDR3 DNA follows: TGTGCCTGGAGTTCAACGTCATCGGGTGCAGGGGATCAGCCCCAGCATTTT.

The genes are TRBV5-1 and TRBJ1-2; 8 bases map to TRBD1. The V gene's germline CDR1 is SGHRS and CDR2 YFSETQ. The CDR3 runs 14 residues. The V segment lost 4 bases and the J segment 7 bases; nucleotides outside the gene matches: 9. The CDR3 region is CASSPGTGGGGYTF. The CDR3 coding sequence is TGCGCCAGCAGCCCCGGTACAGGGGGAGGTGGCTACACCTTC.

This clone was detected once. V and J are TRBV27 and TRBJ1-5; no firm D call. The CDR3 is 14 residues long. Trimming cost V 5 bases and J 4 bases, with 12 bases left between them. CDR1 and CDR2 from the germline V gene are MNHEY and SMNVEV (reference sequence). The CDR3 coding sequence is TGTGCCAGCAGTAGCCGACACTTAAATCAGCCCCAGCATTTT. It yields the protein CASSSRHLNQPQHF.

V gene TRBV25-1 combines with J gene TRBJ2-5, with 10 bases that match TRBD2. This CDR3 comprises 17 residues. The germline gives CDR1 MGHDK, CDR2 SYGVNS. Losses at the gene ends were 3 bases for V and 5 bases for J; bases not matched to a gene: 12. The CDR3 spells CASSESGGALIVETQYF. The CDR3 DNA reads TGTGCCAGCAGTGAGAGCGGGGGGGCCTTAATTGTGGAGACCCAGTACTTC.

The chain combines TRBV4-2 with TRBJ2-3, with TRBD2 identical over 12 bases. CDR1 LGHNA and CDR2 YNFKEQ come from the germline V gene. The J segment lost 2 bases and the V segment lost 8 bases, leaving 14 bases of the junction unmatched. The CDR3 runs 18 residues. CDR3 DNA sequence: TGTGCCAGCTCTAGGACTAGCGGGATGACGGGCTTCACAGATACGCAGTATTTT. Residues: CASSRTSGMTGFTDTQYF.

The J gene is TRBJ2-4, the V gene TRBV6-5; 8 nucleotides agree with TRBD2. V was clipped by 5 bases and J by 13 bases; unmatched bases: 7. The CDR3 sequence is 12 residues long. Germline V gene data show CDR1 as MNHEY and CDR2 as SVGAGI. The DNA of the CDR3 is TGTGCCAGCAGTCCACGGAGCGGGAGACAGTACTTC. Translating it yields CASSPRSGRQYF.

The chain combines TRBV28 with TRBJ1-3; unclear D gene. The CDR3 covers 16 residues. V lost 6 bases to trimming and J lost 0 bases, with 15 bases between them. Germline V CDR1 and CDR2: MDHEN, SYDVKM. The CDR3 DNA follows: TGTGCCAGCAGCACCCTCCCCGGAGCCTCTGGAAACACCATATATTTT. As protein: CASSTLPGASGNTIYF.

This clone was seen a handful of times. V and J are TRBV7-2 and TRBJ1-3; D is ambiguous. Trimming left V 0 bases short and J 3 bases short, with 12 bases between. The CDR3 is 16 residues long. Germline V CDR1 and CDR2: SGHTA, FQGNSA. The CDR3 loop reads CASSLAQSRRGNTIYF. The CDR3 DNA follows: TGTGCCAGCAGCTTAGCGCAAAGCAGGCGTGGAAACACCATATATTTT.

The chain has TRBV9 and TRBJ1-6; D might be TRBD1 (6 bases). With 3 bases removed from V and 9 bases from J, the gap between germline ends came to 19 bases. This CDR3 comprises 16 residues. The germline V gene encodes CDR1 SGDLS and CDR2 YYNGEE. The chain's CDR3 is CASSAQNRVVGSPLHF. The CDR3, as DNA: TGTGCCAGCAGCGCTCAAAACAGGGTAGTAGGTTCACCCCTCCACTTT. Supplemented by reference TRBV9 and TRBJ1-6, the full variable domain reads DSGVTQTPKHLITATGQRVTLRCSPRSGDLSVYWYQQSLDQGLQFLIQYYNGEERAKGNILERFSAQQFPDLHSELNLSSLELGDSALYFCASSAQNRVVGSPLHFGNGTRLTVT.

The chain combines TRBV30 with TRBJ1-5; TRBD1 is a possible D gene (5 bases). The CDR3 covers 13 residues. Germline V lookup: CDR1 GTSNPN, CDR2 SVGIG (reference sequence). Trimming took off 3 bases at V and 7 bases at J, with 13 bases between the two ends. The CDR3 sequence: CAWRDTAAQPQHF. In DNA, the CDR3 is TGTGCCTGGAGGGACACCGCGGCCCAGCCCCAGCATTTT.

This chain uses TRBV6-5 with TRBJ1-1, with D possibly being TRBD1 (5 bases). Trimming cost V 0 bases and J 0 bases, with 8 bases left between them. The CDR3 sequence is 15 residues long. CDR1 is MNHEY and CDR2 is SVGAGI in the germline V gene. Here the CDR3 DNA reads TGTGCCAGCAGTTACTCGCGACAGCTGAACACTGAAGCTTTCTTT. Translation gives CASSYSRQLNTEAFF.

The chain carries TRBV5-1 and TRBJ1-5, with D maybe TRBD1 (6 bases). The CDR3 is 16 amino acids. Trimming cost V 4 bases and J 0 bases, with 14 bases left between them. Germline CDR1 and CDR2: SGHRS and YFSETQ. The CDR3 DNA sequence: TGCGCCAGCAGCAAACAGGGACCTTATAGCAATCAGCCCCAGCATTTT. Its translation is CASSKQGPYSNQPQHF.

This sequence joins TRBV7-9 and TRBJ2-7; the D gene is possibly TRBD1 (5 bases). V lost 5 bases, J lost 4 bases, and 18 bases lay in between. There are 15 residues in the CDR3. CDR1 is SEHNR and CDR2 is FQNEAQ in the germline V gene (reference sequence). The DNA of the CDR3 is TGTGCCAGCAGCGATAGGACGGACACGCGTTACGAGCAGTACTTC. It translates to CASSDRTDTRYEQYF. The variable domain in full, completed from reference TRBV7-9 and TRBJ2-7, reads DTGVSQNPRHKITKRGQNVTFRCDPISEHNRLYWYRQTLGQGPEFLTYFQNEAQLEKSRLLSDRFSAERPKGSFSTLEIQRTEQGDSAMYLCASSDRTDTRYEQYFGPGTRLTVT.

CDR3 sequence reads: CASSPVVSGSYEQYF. CDR3 coding DNA: TGTGCCAGCAGCCCAGTCGTAAGCGGCTCCTACGAGCAGTACTTC. The V gene is TRBV4-2, the J gene TRBJ2-7; maybe TRBD2 (5 bases). V was pared by 4 bases and J by 0 bases, with 13 bases between. This CDR3 has 15 residues. Per the germline V gene, CDR1 is LGHNA and CDR2 is YNFKEQ.